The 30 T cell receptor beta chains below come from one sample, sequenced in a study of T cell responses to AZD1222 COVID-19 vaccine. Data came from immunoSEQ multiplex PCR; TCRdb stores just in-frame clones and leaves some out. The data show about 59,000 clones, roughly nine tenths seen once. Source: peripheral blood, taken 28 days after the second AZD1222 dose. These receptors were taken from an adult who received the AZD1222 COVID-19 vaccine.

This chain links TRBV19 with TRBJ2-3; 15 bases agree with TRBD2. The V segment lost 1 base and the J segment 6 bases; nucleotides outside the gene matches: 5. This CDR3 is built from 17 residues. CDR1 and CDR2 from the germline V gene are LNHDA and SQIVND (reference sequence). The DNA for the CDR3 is TGTGCCAGTAGTATAGTGGAGGGACTAGCGGGAGGTGATACGCAGTATTTT. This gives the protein CASSIVEGLAGGDTQYF.

Written as DNA, the CDR3 is TGTGCCAGCAGCGGTACCACTAGCGGGGAAAGGGAGACCCAGTACTTC. It is translated as CASSGTTSGERETQYF. The chain recombines TRBV9 with TRBJ2-5; TRBD2 matches at 10 bases. Germline assignment: CDR1 SGDLS and CDR2 YYNGEE. The CDR3 runs 16 residues. Trimming removed 3 bases from V and 5 bases from J; junction bases left unmatched: 10. Supplemented by reference TRBV9 and TRBJ2-5, the full variable domain reads DSGVTQTPKHLITATGQRVTLRCSPRSGDLSVYWYQQSLDQGLQFLIQYYNGEERAKGNILERFSAQQFPDLHSELNLSSLELGDSALYFCASSGTTSGERETQYFGPGTRLLVL.

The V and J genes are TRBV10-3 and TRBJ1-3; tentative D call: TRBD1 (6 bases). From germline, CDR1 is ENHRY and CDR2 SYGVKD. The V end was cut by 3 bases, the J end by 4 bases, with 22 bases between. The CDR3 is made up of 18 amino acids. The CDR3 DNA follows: TGTGCCATCAGTGACCTCCTTGTACAGGGAGGGCCGGGAAACACCATATATTTT. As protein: CAISDLLVQGGPGNTIYF.

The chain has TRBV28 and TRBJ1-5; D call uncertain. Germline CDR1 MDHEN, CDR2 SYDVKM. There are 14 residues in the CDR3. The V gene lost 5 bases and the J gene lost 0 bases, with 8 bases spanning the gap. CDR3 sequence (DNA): TGTGCCAGCAGTGGCGGGGTTAGCAATCAGCCCCAGCATTTT. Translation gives CASSGGVSNQPQHF.

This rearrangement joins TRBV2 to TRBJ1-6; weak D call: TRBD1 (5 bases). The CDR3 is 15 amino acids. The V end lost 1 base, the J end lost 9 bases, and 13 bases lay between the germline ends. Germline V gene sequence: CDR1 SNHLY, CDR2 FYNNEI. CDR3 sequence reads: CASSEGIIGVSPLHF. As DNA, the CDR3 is TGTGCCAGCAGTGAAGGTATTATAGGGGTTTCACCCCTCCACTTT.

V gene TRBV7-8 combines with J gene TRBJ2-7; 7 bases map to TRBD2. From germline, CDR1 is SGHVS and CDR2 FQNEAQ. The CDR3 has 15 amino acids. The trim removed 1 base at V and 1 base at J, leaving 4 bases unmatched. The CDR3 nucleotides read TGTGCCAGCAGCTTAGAGACTAGCAGTTCCTACGAGCAGTACTTC. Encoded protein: CASSLETSSSYEQYF.

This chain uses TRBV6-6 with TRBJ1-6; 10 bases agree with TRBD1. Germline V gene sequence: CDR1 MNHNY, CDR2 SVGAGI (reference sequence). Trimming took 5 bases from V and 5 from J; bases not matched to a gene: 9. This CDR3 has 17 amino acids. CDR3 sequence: CASSLTTGGNNNSPLHF. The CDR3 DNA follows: TGTGCCAGCAGTCTCACGACAGGGGGCAATAATAATTCACCCCTCCACTTT.

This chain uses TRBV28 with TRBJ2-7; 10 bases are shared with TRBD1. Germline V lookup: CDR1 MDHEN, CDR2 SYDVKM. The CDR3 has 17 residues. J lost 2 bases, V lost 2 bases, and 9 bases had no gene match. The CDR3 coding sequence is TGTGCCAGCAGTTTAATTATGGGACAGGGGCGGACCTACGAGCAGTACTTC. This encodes CASSLIMGQGRTYEQYF.

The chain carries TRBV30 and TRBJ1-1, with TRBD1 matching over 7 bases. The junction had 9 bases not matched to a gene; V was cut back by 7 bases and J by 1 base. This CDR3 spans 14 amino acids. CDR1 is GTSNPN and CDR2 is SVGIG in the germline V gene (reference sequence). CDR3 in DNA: TGTGCCTTCTACAGGGGCGCGGGGAACACTGAAGCTTTCTTT. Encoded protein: CAFYRGAGNTEAFF.

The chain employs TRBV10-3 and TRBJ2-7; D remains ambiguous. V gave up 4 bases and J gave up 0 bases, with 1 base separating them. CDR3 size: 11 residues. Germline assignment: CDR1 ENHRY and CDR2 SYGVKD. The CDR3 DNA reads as TGTGCCATCAGTGGCTCCTACGAGCAGTACTTC. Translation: CAISGSYEQYF.

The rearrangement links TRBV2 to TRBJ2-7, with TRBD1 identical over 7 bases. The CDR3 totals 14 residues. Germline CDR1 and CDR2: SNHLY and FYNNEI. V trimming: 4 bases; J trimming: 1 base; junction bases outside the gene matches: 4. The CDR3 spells CASSAQTGSYEQYF. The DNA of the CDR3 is TGTGCCAGCAGTGCTCAGACAGGGTCCTACGAGCAGTACTTC.

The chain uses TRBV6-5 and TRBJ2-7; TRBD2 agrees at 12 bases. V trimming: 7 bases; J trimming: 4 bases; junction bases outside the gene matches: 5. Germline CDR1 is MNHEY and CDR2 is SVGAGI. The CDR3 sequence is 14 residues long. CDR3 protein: CASTWTSGAYEQYF. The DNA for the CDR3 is TGTGCCAGCACTTGGACTAGCGGGGCATACGAGCAGTACTTC.

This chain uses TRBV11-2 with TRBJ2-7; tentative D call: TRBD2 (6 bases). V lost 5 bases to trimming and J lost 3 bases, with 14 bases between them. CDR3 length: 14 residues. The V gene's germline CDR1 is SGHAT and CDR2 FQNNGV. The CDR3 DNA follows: TGTGCCAGCAGCCATGCGGGGCGAAACTACGAGCAGTACTTC. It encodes CASSHAGRNYEQYF.

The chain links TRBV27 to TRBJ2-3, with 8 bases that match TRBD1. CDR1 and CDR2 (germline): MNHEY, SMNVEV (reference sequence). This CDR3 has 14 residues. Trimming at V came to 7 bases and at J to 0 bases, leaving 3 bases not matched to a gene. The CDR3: CASTRGRSTDTQYF. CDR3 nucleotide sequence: TGTGCCAGCACCAGGGGGCGGAGCACAGATACGCAGTATTTT.

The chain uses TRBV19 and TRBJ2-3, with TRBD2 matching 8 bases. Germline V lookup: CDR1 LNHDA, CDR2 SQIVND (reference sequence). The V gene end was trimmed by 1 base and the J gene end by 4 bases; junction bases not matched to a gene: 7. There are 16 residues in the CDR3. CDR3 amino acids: CASSIVGGRRADTQYF. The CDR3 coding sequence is TGTGCCAGTAGTATAGTCGGCGGGAGGAGGGCAGATACGCAGTATTTT.

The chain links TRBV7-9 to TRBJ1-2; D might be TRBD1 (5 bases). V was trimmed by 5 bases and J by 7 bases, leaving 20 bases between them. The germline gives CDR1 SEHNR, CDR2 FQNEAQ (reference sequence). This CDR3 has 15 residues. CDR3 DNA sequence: TGTGCCAGCAGCCCACAGGAGGCGTTACCCGGTGGCTACACCTTC. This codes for CASSPQEALPGGYTF.

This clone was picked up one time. The CDR3 DNA is TGTGCCAGCCAGGACAGCAATGAGCAGTTCTTC. Translated: CASQDSNEQFF. The chain has TRBV25-1 and TRBJ2-1; D may be TRBD1 (6 bases). Per germline, CDR1 MGHDK and CDR2 SYGVNS. V was pared by 8 bases and J by 6 bases, with 8 bases between. The CDR3 spans 11 residues.

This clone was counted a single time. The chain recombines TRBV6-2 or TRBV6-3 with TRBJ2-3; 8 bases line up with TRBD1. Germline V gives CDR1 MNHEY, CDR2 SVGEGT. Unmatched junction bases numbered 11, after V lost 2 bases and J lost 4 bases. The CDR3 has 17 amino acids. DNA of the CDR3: TGTGCCAGCAGTTACCCCTTGAGACAGGGGAGACCAGATACGCAGTATTTT. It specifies CASSYPLRQGRPDTQYF.

CDR3 protein: CASSRLAGGNYEQYF. CDR3 sequence (DNA): TGTGCCAGCAGTCGTCTAGCGGGAGGAAATTACGAGCAGTACTTC. The chain carries TRBV6-5 and TRBJ2-7; 11 bases match TRBD2. The CDR3 extends over 15 amino acids. V was clipped by 5 bases and J by 4 bases; unmatched bases: 7. Germline CDR1 reads MNHEY; CDR2 reads SVGAGI.

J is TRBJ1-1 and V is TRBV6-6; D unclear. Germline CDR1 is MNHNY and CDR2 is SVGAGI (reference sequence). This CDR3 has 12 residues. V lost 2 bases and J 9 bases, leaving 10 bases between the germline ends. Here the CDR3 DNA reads TGTGCCAGCAGTTACCCGACTGACCAAGCTTTCTTT. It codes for CASSYPTDQAFF.

This CDR3 is CASSRRGRGDNEQFF. The DNA for the CDR3 is TGTGCCAGCAGCAGGCGGGGCAGGGGGGACAATGAGCAGTTCTTC. This sequence joins TRBV7-9 and TRBJ2-1; TRBD1 is a possible D gene (7 bases). The CDR3 consists of 15 residues. Trimming left V 5 bases short and J 5 bases short, with 16 bases between. Germline V CDR1 and CDR2: SEHNR, FQNEAQ (reference sequence). Full variable domain (outside the CDR3, taken from reference TRBV7-9 and TRBJ2-1): DTGVSQNPRHKITKRGQNVTFRCDPISEHNRLYWYRQTLGQGPEFLTYFQNEAQLEKSRLLSDRFSAERPKGSFSTLEIQRTEQGDSAMYLCASSRRGRGDNEQFFGPGTRLTVL.

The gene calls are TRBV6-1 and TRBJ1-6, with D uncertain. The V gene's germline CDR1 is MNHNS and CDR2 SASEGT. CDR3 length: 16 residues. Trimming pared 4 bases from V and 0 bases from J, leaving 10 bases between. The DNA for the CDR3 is TGTGCCAGCAGTGGACGGGTGAGCTCCTATAATTCACCCCTCCACTTT. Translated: CASSGRVSSYNSPLHF.

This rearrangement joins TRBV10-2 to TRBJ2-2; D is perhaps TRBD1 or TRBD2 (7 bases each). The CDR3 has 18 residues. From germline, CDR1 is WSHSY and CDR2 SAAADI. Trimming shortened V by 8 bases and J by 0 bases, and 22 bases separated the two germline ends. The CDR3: CASQGRGRGAANTGELFF. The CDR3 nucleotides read TGCGCCAGCCAGGGGAGGGGGCGCGGGGCAGCGAACACCGGGGAGCTGTTTTTT.

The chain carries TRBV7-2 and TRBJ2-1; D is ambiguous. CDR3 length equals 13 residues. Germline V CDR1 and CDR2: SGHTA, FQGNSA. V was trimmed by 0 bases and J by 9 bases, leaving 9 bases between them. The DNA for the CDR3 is TGTGCCAGCAGCTTAGCCCAAACCGGTGAGCAGTTCTTC. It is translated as CASSLAQTGEQFF.

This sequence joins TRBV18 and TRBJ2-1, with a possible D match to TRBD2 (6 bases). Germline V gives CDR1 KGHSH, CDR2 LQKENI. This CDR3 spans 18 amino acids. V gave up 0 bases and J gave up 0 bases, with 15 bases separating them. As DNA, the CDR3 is TGTGCCAGCTCACCACCGACCTCTGGAGGGAGCTCCTACAATGAGCAGTTCTTC. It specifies CASSPPTSGGSSYNEQFF.

The CDR3, as DNA: TGTGCCATCAGTGGGTTCCTAGCTAGCCCCGGGGAGCTGTTTTTT. The encoded protein is CAISGFLASPGELFF. The V call is TRBV10-3, the J call TRBJ2-2, with D perhaps TRBD2 (5 bases). Germline V gives CDR1 ENHRY, CDR2 SYGVKD. The CDR3 extends over 15 amino acids. Between the trimmed V and J ends, which lost 4 bases and 6 bases, there was a span of 15 bases.

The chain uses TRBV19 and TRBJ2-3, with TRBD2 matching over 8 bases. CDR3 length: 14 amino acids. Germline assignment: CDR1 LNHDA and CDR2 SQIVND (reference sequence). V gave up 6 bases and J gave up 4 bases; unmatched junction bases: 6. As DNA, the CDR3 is TGTGCCAGTAGAAGACTAGCGAGCGCAGATACGCAGTATTTT. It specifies CASRRLASADTQYF.

CDR3 nucleotide sequence: TGCGCCAGCAGCTTGGGGGCCTCTAGCCTACCCAGCACAGATACGCAGTATTTT. The encoded protein is CASSLGASSLPSTDTQYF. The gene calls are TRBV5-1 and TRBJ2-3; D perhaps matches TRBD2 (5 bases). V lost 0 bases and J lost 0, with 17 bases in between. The germline V gene encodes CDR1 SGHRS and CDR2 YFSETQ. The CDR3 consists of 18 residues.

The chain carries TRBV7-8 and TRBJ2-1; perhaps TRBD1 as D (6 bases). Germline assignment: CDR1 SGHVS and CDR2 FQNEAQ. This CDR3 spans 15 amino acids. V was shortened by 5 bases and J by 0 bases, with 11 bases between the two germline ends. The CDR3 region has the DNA TGTGCCAGCAGCATGGACAGAAGCTCCTACAATGAGCAGTTCTTC. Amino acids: CASSMDRSSYNEQFF.

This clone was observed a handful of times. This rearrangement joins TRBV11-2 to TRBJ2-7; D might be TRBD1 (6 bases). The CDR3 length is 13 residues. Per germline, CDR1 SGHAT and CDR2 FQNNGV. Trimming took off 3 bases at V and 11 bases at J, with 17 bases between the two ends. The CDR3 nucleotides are TGTGCCAGCAGCTTGGGGCCGAACAGGGTGGAGTACTTC. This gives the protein CASSLGPNRVEYF. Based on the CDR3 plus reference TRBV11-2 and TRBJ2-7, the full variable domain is EAGVAQSPRYKIIEKRQSVAFWCNPISGHATLYWYQQILGQGPKLLIQFQNNGVVDDSQLPKDRFSAERLKGVDSTLKIQPAKLEDSAVYLCASSLGPNRVEYFGPGTRLTVT.